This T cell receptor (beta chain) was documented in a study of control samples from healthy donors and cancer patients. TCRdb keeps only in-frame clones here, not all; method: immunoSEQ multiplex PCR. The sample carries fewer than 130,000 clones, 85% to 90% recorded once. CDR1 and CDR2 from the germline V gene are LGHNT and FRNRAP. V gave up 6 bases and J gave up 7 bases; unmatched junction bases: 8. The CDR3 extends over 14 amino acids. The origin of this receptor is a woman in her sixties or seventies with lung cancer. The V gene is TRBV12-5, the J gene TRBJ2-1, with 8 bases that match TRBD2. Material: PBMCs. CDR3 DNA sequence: TGTGCTAGTGGCCCGGGGGGGACCCTGAATGAGCAGTTCTTC. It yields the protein CASGPGGTLNEQFF.